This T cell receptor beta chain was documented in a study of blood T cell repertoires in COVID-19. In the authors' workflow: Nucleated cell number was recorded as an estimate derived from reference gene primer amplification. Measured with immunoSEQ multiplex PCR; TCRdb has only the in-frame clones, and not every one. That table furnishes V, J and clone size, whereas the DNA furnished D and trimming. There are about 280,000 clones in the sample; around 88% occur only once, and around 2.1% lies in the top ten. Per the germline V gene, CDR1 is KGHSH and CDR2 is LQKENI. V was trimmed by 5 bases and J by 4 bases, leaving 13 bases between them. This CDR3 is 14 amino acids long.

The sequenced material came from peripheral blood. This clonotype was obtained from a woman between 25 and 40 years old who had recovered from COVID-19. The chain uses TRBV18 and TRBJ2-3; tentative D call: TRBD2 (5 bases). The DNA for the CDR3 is TGTGCCAGCTCAGTTACACCGGAGGCAGATACGCAGTATTTT. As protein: CASSVTPEADTQYF.